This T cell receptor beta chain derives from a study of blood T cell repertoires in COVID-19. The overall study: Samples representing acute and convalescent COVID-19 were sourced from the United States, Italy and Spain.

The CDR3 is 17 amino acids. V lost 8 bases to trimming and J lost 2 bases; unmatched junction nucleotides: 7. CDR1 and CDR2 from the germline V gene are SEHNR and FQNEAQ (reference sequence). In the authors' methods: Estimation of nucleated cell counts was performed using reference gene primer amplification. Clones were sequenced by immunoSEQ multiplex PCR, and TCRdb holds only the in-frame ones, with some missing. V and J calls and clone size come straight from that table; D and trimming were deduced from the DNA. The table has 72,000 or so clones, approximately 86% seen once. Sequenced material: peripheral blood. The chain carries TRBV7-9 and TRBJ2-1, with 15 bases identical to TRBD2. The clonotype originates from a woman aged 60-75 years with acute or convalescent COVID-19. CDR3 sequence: CASLRWTSGGAYNEQFF. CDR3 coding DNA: TGTGCCAGCCTACGATGGACTAGCGGGGGGGCCTACAATGAGCAGTTCTTC. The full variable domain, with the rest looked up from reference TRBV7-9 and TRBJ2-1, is DTGVSQNPRHKITKRGQNVTFRCDPISEHNRLYWYRQTLGQGPEFLTYFQNEAQLEKSRLLSDRFSAERPKGSFSTLEIQRTEQGDSAMYLCASLRWTSGGAYNEQFFGPGTRLTVL.